Shown below are 28 T cell receptor beta chains from a single sample sequenced in a study of blood T cell repertoires in COVID-19. Only in-frame clones appear in the TCRdb table, and some are missing; sequencing was by immunoSEQ multiplex PCR. Seen here are about 60,000 clones, 83% observed once, and the top ten hold approximately 10%. Sequencing was performed on peripheral blood. Source of these receptors: a man aged 50 or older with COVID-19, enrolled during active disease.

The CDR3 reads CASSWQRDQPQHF. CDR3 DNA sequence: TGTGCCAGCAGCTGGCAGCGGGATCAGCCCCAGCATTTT. The chain couples TRBV7-8 to TRBJ1-5; D gene uncertain. Germline V gene sequence: CDR1 SGHVS, CDR2 FQNEAQ. The germline V and J ends were trimmed by 4 bases and 5 bases, with 9 bases remaining between them. This CDR3 is 13 amino acids long.

The chain couples TRBV6-2 or TRBV6-3 to TRBJ2-1; 8 bases match TRBD1. V gave up 2 bases and J gave up 8 bases; unmatched junction bases: 11. CDR3 length equals 16 residues. The germline V gene encodes CDR1 MNHEY and CDR2 SVGEGT. CDR3 in DNA: TGTGCCAGCAGTTACCCACCGGGACAGGCCCCCGATGAGCAGTTCTTC. Translating it yields CASSYPPGQAPDEQFF.

J is TRBJ2-7 and V is TRBV7-2; a weak D match, TRBD2 (7 bases). Between the trimmed V and J ends, which lost 0 bases and 0 bases, there was a span of 12 bases. CDR1 and CDR2 (germline): SGHTA, FQGNSA. This CDR3 has 16 amino acids. This chain's CDR3 is CASSLAGGGTSYEQYF. CDR3 sequence (DNA): TGTGCCAGCAGCTTAGCGGGAGGGGGGACCTCCTACGAGCAGTACTTC.

This chain uses TRBV19 with TRBJ1-5; D is ambiguous. Trimming pared 5 bases from V and 1 base from J, leaving 9 bases between. The CDR3 is 14 amino acids. Per the germline V gene, CDR1 is LNHDA and CDR2 is SQIVND (reference sequence). CDR3 sequence: CASSPGKSNQPQHF. In DNA form, the CDR3 reads TGTGCCAGTAGTCCGGGAAAGAGCAATCAGCCCCAGCATTTT.

The chain uses TRBV10-1 and TRBJ2-2; TRBD2 aligns across 9 bases. V gave up 2 bases and J gave up 6 bases; unmatched junction bases: 10. Germline V gene lookup returns CDR1 WNHNN and CDR2 SYGVQD (reference sequence). The CDR3 is made up of 17 amino acids. CDR3 DNA sequence: TGCGCCAGCAGTGAGACGGGACTAGCCCAGGTCCCCGGGGAGCTGTTTTTT. This gives the protein CASSETGLAQVPGELFF.

The genes are TRBV7-9 and TRBJ1-6; the D gene is possibly TRBD1 (5 bases). The CDR3 loop spans 14 amino acids. The germline V gene has CDR1 SEHNR and CDR2 FQNEAQ (reference sequence). V was pared by 3 bases and J by 6 bases, with 9 bases between. The CDR3 is CASSLGLRNSPLHF. Written as DNA, the CDR3 is TGTGCCAGCAGCTTGGGACTCCGTAATTCACCCCTCCACTTT. Full variable domain (outside the CDR3, taken from reference TRBV7-9 and TRBJ1-6): DTGVSQNPRHKITKRGQNVTFRCDPISEHNRLYWYRQTLGQGPEFLTYFQNEAQLEKSRLLSDRFSAERPKGSFSTLEIQRTEQGDSAMYLCASSLGLRNSPLHFGNGTRLTVT.

The V and J genes are TRBV6-6 and TRBJ2-7; tentative D call: TRBD1 (5 bases). Germline V gene data show CDR1 as MNHNY and CDR2 as SVGAGI (reference sequence). V dropped 3 bases and J dropped 2 bases, with 11 bases sitting between them. The CDR3 length is 14 residues. The CDR3 DNA reads as TGTGCCAGCAGTTATTTGGCAGGGACCTACGAGCAGTACTTC. Amino acid sequence: CASSYLAGTYEQYF.

The CDR3 DNA follows: TGTGCCAGCAGCTTTCGGGACACTAATTCACCCCTCCACTTT. Encoded protein: CASSFRDTNSPLHF. The gene calls are TRBV5-5 and TRBJ1-6, with a tentative D call TRBD1 (6 bases). Germline lookup yields CDR1 SGHKS and CDR2 YYEKEE (reference sequence). Trimming took off 2 bases at V and 6 bases at J, with 9 bases between the two ends. This CDR3 is 14 amino acids long.

This chain connects TRBV18 to TRBJ1-2, with 7 bases that match TRBD1. The V gene end was trimmed by 8 bases and the J gene end by 0 bases; junction bases not matched to a gene: 3. The CDR3 length is 13 residues. Germline CDR1 and CDR2: KGHSH and LQKENI. The CDR3 bases are TGTGCCAGCGCGGGACAGCCTAACTATGGCTACACCTTC. Its translation: CASAGQPNYGYTF.

V usage is TRBV4-1 and J usage is TRBJ1-3; D remains unclear. Germline V gives CDR1 MGHRA, CDR2 YSYEKL. Trimming removed 5 bases at V and 0 bases at J, with 11 bases between. The CDR3 spans 15 residues. The CDR3 DNA reads TGCGCCAGCAGCTTCCAGGTCTCCTCTGGAAACACCATATATTTT. Translation: CASSFQVSSGNTIYF.

The CDR3 sequence is CASRPLGVGKNTEAFF. DNA for the CDR3: TGTGCCAGCAGACCTCTGGGAGTGGGGAAGAACACTGAAGCTTTCTTT. The chain joins TRBV27 to TRBJ1-1, with no clear D. Germline V lookup: CDR1 MNHEY, CDR2 SMNVEV (reference sequence). V lost 6 bases, J lost 1 base, and 18 bases lay in between. The CDR3 is 16 residues long.

The chain couples TRBV28 to TRBJ2-4; a possible D gene is TRBD1 (6 bases). From germline, CDR1 is MDHEN and CDR2 SYDVKM. The CDR3 covers 17 residues. The V gene lost 8 bases and the J gene lost 0 bases, with 20 bases spanning the gap. CDR3 in amino acids: CASVRGDLDLAKNIQYF. CDR3 coding DNA: TGTGCCAGCGTCAGGGGTGACCTGGACTTAGCCAAAAACATTCAGTACTTC.

Only one count was recorded for this clone. The chain joins TRBV5-1 to TRBJ2-7; 8 positions agree with TRBD2. CDR3 size: 13 residues. After removal of 7 bases from V and 5 bases from J, the junction contained 8 bases not matched to a gene. Germline V lookup: CDR1 SGHRS, CDR2 YFSETQ. The CDR3 sequence: CASPGTGGNEQYF. The CDR3 DNA reads TGCGCCAGCCCAGGGACGGGAGGGAACGAGCAGTACTTC. Supplemented by reference TRBV5-1 and TRBJ2-7, the full variable domain reads KAGVTQTPRYLIKTRGQQVTLSCSPISGHRSVSWYQQTPGQGLQFLFEYFSETQRNKGNFPGRFSGRQFSNSRSEMNVSTLELGDSALYLCASPGTGGNEQYFGPGTRLTVT.

This chain uses TRBV19 with TRBJ2-1, with 10 positions matching TRBD1. This CDR3 is built from 16 residues. Trimming cost V 6 bases and J 8 bases; bases outside gene matches: 13. Germline loops: CDR1 LNHDA, CDR2 SQIVND (reference sequence). The CDR3 region has the DNA TGTGCCAGTAGCCCATCCCCGGGACAGGGGATACATGAGCAGTTCTTC. It specifies CASSPSPGQGIHEQFF.

V usage is TRBV3-1 (or the pseudogene TRBV3-2) and J usage is TRBJ2-3; 7 positions match TRBD1. Germline V gene sequence: CDR1 LGHDT, CDR2 YNNKEL (reference sequence). The CDR3 has 13 amino acids. The ends lost 0 bases at V and 11 bases at J; junction bases unmatched: 5. CDR3 sequence (DNA): TGTGCCAGCAGCCAAGATTGGGGACAGAAGCAGTATTTT. Its protein is CASSQDWGQKQYF.

The gene calls are TRBV6-6 and TRBJ1-2; D is possibly TRBD1 (6 bases). This CDR3 comprises 12 residues. Trimming stripped 5 bases from V and 5 bases from J, with 9 bases between. Germline lookup yields CDR1 MNHNY and CDR2 SVGAGI (reference sequence). The CDR3: CASSTGTYGYTF. DNA for the CDR3: TGTGCCAGCAGTACCGGGACATATGGCTACACCTTC.

This clone has more than one count but fewer than ten. This chain links TRBV7-9 with TRBJ1-2; D perhaps matches TRBD1 (6 bases). This CDR3 comprises 12 residues. CDR1 and CDR2 (germline): SEHNR, FQNEAQ (reference sequence). The ends were cut back, 5 bases at V and 7 bases at J, with 11 bases in the middle. The CDR3: CASSETGFGYTF. CDR3 DNA sequence: TGTGCCAGCAGCGAAACAGGGTTTGGCTACACCTTC. Supplemented by reference TRBV7-9 and TRBJ1-2, the full variable domain reads DTGVSQNPRHKITKRGQNVTFRCDPISEHNRLYWYRQTLGQGPEFLTYFQNEAQLEKSRLLSDRFSAERPKGSFSTLEIQRTEQGDSAMYLCASSETGFGYTFGSGTRLTVV.

This chain links TRBV14 with TRBJ2-6, with 7 bases matching TRBD2. The V gene end was trimmed by 5 bases and the J gene end by 2 bases; junction bases not matched to a gene: 3. The germline V gene encodes CDR1 SGHDN and CDR2 FVKESK. This CDR3 region has 15 residues. CDR3 loop: CASSFGGAGANVLTF. CDR3 nucleotides: TGTGCCAGCAGCTTTGGGGGGGCTGGGGCCAACGTCCTGACTTTC.

The J gene is TRBJ2-1, the V gene TRBV5-5; the match to TRBD1 covers 9 bases. This CDR3 region has 15 residues. V gave up 4 bases and J gave up 10 bases; unmatched junction bases: 12. Germline-derived CDR1 and CDR2 are SGHKS and YYEKEE (reference sequence). DNA for the CDR3: TGTGCCAGCAGCCCCGGGACAGGGAGGGTAGGGGAGCAGTTCTTC. This translates into CASSPGTGRVGEQFF.

J is TRBJ2-1 and V is TRBV7-8, with TRBD1 as a possible D gene (7 bases). Germline assignment: CDR1 SGHVS and CDR2 FQNEAQ. Between the trimmed V and J ends, which lost 1 base and 6 bases, there was a span of 10 bases. The CDR3 runs to 14 residues. This chain's CDR3 is CASSLDRGLNEQFF. The DNA of the CDR3 is TGTGCCAGCAGCTTAGACAGGGGACTCAATGAGCAGTTCTTC.

This chain uses TRBV5-1 with TRBJ2-5, with 10 bases fitting TRBD1. This CDR3 is 13 amino acids long. V shed 7 bases and J 4 bases; nucleotides not matched to a gene: 4. CDR1 and CDR2 (germline): SGHRS, YFSETQ. CDR3 sequence (DNA): TGCGCCAGCGGGACAGGGGCCGTAGAGACCCAGTACTTC. As protein: CASGTGAVETQYF.

The chain uses TRBV14 and TRBJ1-1; D not resolved. Trimming cost V 5 bases and J 2 bases, with 9 bases left between them. The germline gives CDR1 SGHDN, CDR2 FVKESK. The CDR3 contains 13 residues. The CDR3 nucleotides are TGTGCCAGCAGCTACCGGGGAAACACTGAAGCTTTCTTT. This codes for CASSYRGNTEAFF.

The chain links TRBV3-1 (or the pseudogene TRBV3-2) to TRBJ2-7; TRBD1 aligns across 7 bases. Per the germline V gene, CDR1 is LGHDT and CDR2 is YNNKEL (reference sequence). CDR3 length: 13 amino acids. The V gene end was trimmed by 5 bases and the J gene end by 3 bases; junction bases not matched to a gene: 4. This CDR3 is CASSTRQGYEQYF. CDR3 nucleotide sequence: TGTGCCAGCAGCACCCGACAGGGCTACGAGCAGTACTTC.

To note about this clone: Other DNA sequences in the same sample also yield this CDR3. CDR3 residues: CASSQETANTEAFF. The CDR3 DNA sequence: TGTGCCAGCAGCCAAGAGACAGCGAACACTGAAGCTTTCTTT. The genes are TRBV14 and TRBJ1-1, with D perhaps TRBD1 (5 bases). The CDR3 is 14 amino acids. Trimming took off 0 bases at V and 1 base at J, with 6 bases between the two ends. CDR1 and CDR2 from the germline V gene are SGHDN and FVKESK.

V is TRBV3-1 (or the pseudogene TRBV3-2) and J is TRBJ1-6; 9 bases match TRBD1. V gave up 4 bases and J gave up 7 bases; unmatched junction bases: 5. CDR1 is LGHDT and CDR2 is YNNKEL in the germline V gene (reference sequence). The CDR3 extends over 15 amino acids. The CDR3 region is CASSPQGAPNSPLHF. The CDR3 DNA reads TGTGCCAGCAGCCCACAGGGGGCGCCGAATTCACCCCTCCACTTT.

V and J are TRBV30 and TRBJ1-4; no reliable D call. The CDR3 covers 13 residues. V shed 2 bases and J shed 1 base, with 5 bases lying between them. The germline V gene encodes CDR1 GTSNPN and CDR2 SVGIG (reference sequence). The CDR3 DNA is TGTGCCTGGAGTCTAGTAACTAATGAAAAACTGTTTTTT. Amino acids: CAWSLVTNEKLFF.

The V gene is TRBV30, the J gene TRBJ2-2; 11 bases align to TRBD2. The junction had 2 bases not matched to a gene; V was cut back by 1 base and J by 1 base. Per germline, CDR1 GTSNPN and CDR2 SVGIG (reference sequence). This CDR3 has 16 amino acids. In nucleotides, the CDR3 is TGTGCCTGGAGTGCCGGACTAGCGGGGAACACCGGGGAGCTGTTTTTT. It encodes CAWSAGLAGNTGELFF.

The rearrangement uses TRBV12-3 or TRBV12-4 and TRBJ1-1; D possibly corresponds to TRBD1 (5 bases). The CDR3 spans 12 residues. Trimming removed 1 base from V and 11 bases from J, with 11 bases in between. For the CDR3, the DNA is TGTGCCAGCAGTTTAGAAGGGGCACCGGCTTTCTTT. Protein: CASSLEGAPAFF.